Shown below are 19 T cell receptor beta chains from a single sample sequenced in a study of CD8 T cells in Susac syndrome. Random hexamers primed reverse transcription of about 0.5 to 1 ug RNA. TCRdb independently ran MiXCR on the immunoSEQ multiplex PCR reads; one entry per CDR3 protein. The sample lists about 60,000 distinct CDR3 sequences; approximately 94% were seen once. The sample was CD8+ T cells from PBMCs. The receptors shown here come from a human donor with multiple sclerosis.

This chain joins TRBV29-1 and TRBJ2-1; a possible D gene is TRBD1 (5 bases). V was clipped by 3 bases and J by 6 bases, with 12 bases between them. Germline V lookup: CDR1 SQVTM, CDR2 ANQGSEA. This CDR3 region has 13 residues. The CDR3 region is CSVEGPTLNEQFF. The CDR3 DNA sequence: TGCAGCGTTGAGGGGCCGACACTCAATGAGCAGTTCTTC.

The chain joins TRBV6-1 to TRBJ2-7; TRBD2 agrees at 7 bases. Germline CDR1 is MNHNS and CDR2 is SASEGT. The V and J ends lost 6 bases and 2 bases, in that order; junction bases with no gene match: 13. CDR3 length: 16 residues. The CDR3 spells CASRPNTGTTPYEQYF. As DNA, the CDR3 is TGTGCCAGCAGGCCAAACACCGGGACTACCCCCTACGAGCAGTACTTC.

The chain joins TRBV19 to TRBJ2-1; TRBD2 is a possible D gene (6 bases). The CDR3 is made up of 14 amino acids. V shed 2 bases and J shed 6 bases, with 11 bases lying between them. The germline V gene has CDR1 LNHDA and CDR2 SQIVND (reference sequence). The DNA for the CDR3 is TGTGCCAGTAGTATACTAGCCGGGGGCAATGAGCAGTTCTTC. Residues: CASSILAGGNEQFF.

DNA for the CDR3: TGTGCCAGCAGCCAAGATTCGGGCCTCCTATACGAGCAGTACTTC. Translation: CASSQDSGLLYEQYF. The V call is TRBV3-1, the J call TRBJ2-7; no firm D call. Looked up from germline, CDR1 is LGHDT and CDR2 is YNNKEL (reference sequence). The CDR3 length is 15 residues. Between the trimmed V and J ends, which lost 0 bases and 4 bases, there was a span of 13 bases.

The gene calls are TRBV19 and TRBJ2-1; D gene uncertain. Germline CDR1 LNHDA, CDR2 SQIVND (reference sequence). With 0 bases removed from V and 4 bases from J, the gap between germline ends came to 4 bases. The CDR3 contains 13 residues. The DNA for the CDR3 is TGTGCCAGTAGTATAGACCCTTACAATGAGCAGTTCTTC. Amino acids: CASSIDPYNEQFF.

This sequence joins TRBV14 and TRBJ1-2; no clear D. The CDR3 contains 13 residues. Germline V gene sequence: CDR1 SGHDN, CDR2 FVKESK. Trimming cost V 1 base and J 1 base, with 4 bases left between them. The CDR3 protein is CASSQALNYGYTF. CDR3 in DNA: TGTGCCAGCAGCCAAGCCCTTAACTATGGCTACACCTTC.

In nucleotides, the CDR3 is TGTGCCAGCAGCCGAGTCCCCTATGAAAAACTGTTTTTT. Translation: CASSRVPYEKLFF. The genes are TRBV7-2 and TRBJ1-4; D not certain. With 5 bases removed from V and 6 bases from J, the gap between germline ends came to 10 bases. Germline V gene data show CDR1 as SGHTA and CDR2 as FQGNSA. The CDR3 runs to 13 residues.

The CDR3 spells CASSLSDHNEQFF. Here the CDR3 DNA reads TGTGCCAGCAGTTTATCGGACCACAATGAGCAGTTCTTC. The chain is built from TRBV27 and TRBJ2-1; D is ambiguous. Trimming stripped 0 bases from V and 5 bases from J, with 5 bases between. The CDR3 spans 13 residues. Germline values: CDR1 MNHEY, CDR2 SMNVEV (reference sequence).

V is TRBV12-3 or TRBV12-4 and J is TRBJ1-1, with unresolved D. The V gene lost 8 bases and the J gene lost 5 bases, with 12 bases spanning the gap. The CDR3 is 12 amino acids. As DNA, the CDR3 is TGTGCCAGCTTGAAAGTAGAGACTGAAGCTTTCTTT. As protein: CASLKVETEAFF.

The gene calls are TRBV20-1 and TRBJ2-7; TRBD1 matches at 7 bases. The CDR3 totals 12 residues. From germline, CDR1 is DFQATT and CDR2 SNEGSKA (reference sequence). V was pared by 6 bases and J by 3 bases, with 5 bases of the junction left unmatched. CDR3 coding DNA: TGCAGTGCCCGAACAGGGGACTACGAGCAGTACTTC. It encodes CSARTGDYEQYF.

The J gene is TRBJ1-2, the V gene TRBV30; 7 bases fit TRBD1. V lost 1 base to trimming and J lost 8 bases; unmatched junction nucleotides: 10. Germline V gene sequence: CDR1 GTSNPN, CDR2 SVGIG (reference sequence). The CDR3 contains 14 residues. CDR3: CAWSGTGESDGYTF. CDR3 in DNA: TGTGCCTGGAGTGGGACAGGAGAGAGCGACGGCTACACCTTC.

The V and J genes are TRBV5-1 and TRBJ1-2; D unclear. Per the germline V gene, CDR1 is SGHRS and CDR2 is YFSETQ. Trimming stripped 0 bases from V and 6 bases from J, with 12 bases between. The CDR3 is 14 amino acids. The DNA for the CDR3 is TGCGCCAGCAGCTTGGGGCGGCTGGCGGATGGCTACACCTTC. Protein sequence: CASSLGRLADGYTF.

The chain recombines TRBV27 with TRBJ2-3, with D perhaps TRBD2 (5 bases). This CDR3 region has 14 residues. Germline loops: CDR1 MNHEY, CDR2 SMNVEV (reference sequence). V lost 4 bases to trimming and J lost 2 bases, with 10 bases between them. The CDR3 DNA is TGTGCCAGCAGTTCGACTACCCCCACAGATACGCAGTATTTT. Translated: CASSSTTPTDTQYF.

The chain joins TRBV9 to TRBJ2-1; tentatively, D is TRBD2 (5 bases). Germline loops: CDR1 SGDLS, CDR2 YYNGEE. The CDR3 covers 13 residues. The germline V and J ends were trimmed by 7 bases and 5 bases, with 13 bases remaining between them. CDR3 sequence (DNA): TGTGCCAGCCGGGATCCCGCTCACAATGAGCAGTTCTTC. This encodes CASRDPAHNEQFF. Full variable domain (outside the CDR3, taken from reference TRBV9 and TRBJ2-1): DSGVTQTPKHLITATGQRVTLRCSPRSGDLSVYWYQQSLDQGLQFLIQYYNGEERAKGNILERFSAQQFPDLHSELNLSSLELGDSALYFCASRDPAHNEQFFGPGTRLTVL.

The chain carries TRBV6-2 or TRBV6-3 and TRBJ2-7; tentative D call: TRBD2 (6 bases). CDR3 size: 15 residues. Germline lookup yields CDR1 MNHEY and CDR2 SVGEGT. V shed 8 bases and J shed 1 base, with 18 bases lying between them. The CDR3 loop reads CASAQEGTGSYEQYF. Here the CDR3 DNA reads TGTGCCAGCGCACAGGAGGGGACGGGGTCCTACGAGCAGTACTTC.

The chain's CDR3 is CASSLSRAGNTIYF. The CDR3 bases are TGTGCCAGCAGTTTATCCAGGGCTGGAAACACCATATATTTT. The V gene is TRBV28, the J gene TRBJ1-3; tentative D call: TRBD1 (5 bases). Germline lookup yields CDR1 MDHEN and CDR2 SYDVKM. The CDR3 length is 14 residues. V dropped 1 base and J dropped 2 bases, with 6 bases sitting between them.

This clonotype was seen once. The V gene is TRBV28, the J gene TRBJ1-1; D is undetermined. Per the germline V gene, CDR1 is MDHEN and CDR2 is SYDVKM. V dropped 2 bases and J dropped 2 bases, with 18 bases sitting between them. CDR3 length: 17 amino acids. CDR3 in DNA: TGTGCCAGCAGTTTACCCTCCTCTCGTTCCCTCAACACTGAAGCTTTCTTT. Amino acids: CASSLPSSRSLNTEAFF.

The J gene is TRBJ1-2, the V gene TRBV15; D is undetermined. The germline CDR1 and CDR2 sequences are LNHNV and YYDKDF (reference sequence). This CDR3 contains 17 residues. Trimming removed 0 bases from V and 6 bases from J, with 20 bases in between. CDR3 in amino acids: CATSRDTFGESVDGYTF. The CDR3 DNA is TGTGCCACCAGCAGAGATACCTTCGGCGAATCGGTTGATGGCTACACCTTC.

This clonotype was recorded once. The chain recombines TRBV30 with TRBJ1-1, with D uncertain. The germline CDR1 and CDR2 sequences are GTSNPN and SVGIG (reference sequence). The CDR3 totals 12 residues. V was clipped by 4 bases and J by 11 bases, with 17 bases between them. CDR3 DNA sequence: TGTGCCTGGACTATCGGGGATGTGCGGGCTTTCTTT. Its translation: CAWTIGDVRAFF.